A single sample gave rise to the 30 T cell receptor beta chains below, sequenced in a study of blood T cell repertoires in COVID-19. Only in-frame clones appear in the TCRdb table, and some are missing; sequencing was by immunoSEQ multiplex PCR. Here the sample spans hundreds of thousands of clones, around 90% being singletons. Specimen: peripheral blood. The receptor source for this set is a man in his late teens or twenties with COVID-19, enrolled during active disease.

This clone was seen only once. The rearrangement uses TRBV11-3 and TRBJ2-1; tentative D call: TRBD2 (6 bases). The CDR3 sequence is 15 residues long. Per germline, CDR1 SGHNT and CDR2 YENEEA. The V and J ends lost 6 bases and 0 bases respectively, with 12 bases between them. CDR3 coding DNA: TGTGCCAGCAGAGAGGGAGGCCTCTCCTACAATGAGCAGTTCTTC. This sequence encodes CASREGGLSYNEQFF.

The CDR3 reads CASSFRTSGGGEQFF. The CDR3 DNA sequence: TGTGCCAGCAGCTTCAGGACTAGCGGGGGGGGTGAGCAGTTCTTC. V is TRBV5-4 and J is TRBJ2-1, with TRBD2 identical over 15 bases. V was pared by 2 bases and J by 9 bases, with 3 bases of the junction left unmatched. There are 15 residues in the CDR3. Germline V CDR1 and CDR2: SGHNT, YYREEE (reference sequence).

This clone occurred a few times. Other nucleotide sequences in the sample specify the same CDR3. The rearrangement links TRBV7-9 to TRBJ2-2; unclear D gene. The germline gives CDR1 SEHNR, CDR2 FQNEAQ (reference sequence). The CDR3 is made up of 11 amino acids. Trimming shortened V by 5 bases and J by 4 bases, and 2 bases separated the two germline ends. The CDR3 DNA sequence: TGTGCCAGCAGCCGCACCGGGGAGCTGTTTTTT. It yields the protein CASSRTGELFF.

The chain links TRBV7-3 to TRBJ2-3; tentative D call: TRBD2 (6 bases). V shed 2 bases and J shed 6 bases, with 12 bases lying between them. The CDR3 runs 14 residues. Germline V gene data show CDR1 as SGHTA and CDR2 as FQGTGA. DNA of the CDR3: TGTGCCAGCAGCTTAGCGGGGCCGTCCGATACGCAGTATTTT. Translation gives CASSLAGPSDTQYF. The variable domain in full, completed from reference TRBV7-3 and TRBJ2-3, reads GAGVSQTPSNKVTEKGKYVELRCDPISGHTALYWYRQSLGQGPEFLIYFQGTGAADDSGLPNDRFFAVRPEGSVSTLKIQRTERGDSAVYLCASSLAGPSDTQYFGPGTRLTVL.

The table lists this clone with a few counts. This chain joins TRBV10-3 and TRBJ1-2; D is undetermined. The CDR3 loop spans 17 amino acids. The V gene's germline CDR1 is ENHRY and CDR2 SYGVKD. V was pared by 0 bases and J by 6 bases, with 20 bases between. The CDR3 DNA reads as TGTGCCATCAGTGAGTCAACTCGGGTCGGAGAGGGTGATGGCTACACCTTC. Protein product: CAISESTRVGEGDGYTF.

For the CDR3, the DNA is TGTGCCAGCAGCGTACAGGGAAAGCAGTACTTC. Protein sequence: CASSVQGKQYF. The chain links TRBV7-9 to TRBJ2-7; the D gene is possibly TRBD1 (6 bases). Trimming took off 5 bases at V and 8 bases at J, with 10 bases between the two ends. Germline lookup yields CDR1 SEHNR and CDR2 FQNEAQ (reference sequence). The CDR3 length is 11 residues.

This chain connects TRBV7-3 to TRBJ2-1; D gene uncertain. V lost 2 bases and J lost 0, with 20 bases in between. This CDR3 is 19 amino acids long. The germline V gene encodes CDR1 SGHTA and CDR2 FQGTGA. The CDR3 is CASSLLAGLEPASYNEQFF. As DNA, the CDR3 is TGTGCCAGCAGCTTACTGGCCGGGTTGGAACCCGCCTCCTACAATGAGCAGTTCTTC.

Points on this clone: Additional DNA sequences in this sample encode the identical CDR3. This sequence joins TRBV5-1 and TRBJ1-2; D perhaps matches TRBD1 (5 bases). Germline loops: CDR1 SGHRS, CDR2 YFSETQ. Trimming removed 0 bases at V and 8 bases at J, with 14 bases between. The CDR3 is 14 residues long. In DNA, the CDR3 is TGCGCCAGCAGCTTGGCCGGGCAGGGCAGCGGCTACACCTTC. Residues: CASSLAGQGSGYTF. Drawing the rest from reference TRBV5-1 and TRBJ1-2, the complete variable domain is KAGVTQTPRYLIKTRGQQVTLSCSPISGHRSVSWYQQTPGQGLQFLFEYFSETQRNKGNFPGRFSGRQFSNSRSEMNVSTLELGDSALYLCASSLAGQGSGYTFGSGTRLTVV.

Here the CDR3 DNA reads TGTGCCAGCAGCTTCTCCGAGATGAACACTGAAGCTTTCTTT. Translating gives CASSFSEMNTEAFF. The V gene is TRBV7-9, the J gene TRBJ1-1; D is undetermined. V lost 3 bases and J 0 bases, leaving 8 bases between the germline ends. Looked up from germline, CDR1 is SEHNR and CDR2 is FQNEAQ (reference sequence). This CDR3 region has 14 residues.

The CDR3 loop is CASSAYGSETQYF. The CDR3 nucleotides read TGTGCCAGCAGTGCGTACGGGTCCGAGACCCAGTACTTC. This chain links TRBV25-1 with TRBJ2-5; D unclear. Germline CDR1 is MGHDK and CDR2 is SYGVNS. V lost 4 bases and J 5 bases, leaving 11 bases between the germline ends. There are 13 residues in the CDR3.

The chain carries TRBV5-4 and TRBJ2-5; D gene uncertain. The CDR3 contains 12 residues. The ends were cut back, 3 bases at V and 5 bases at J, with 8 bases in the middle. Germline V lookup: CDR1 SGHNT, CDR2 YYREEE (reference sequence). Here the CDR3 DNA reads TGTGCCAGCAGCTCCTATCCGGAGACCCAGTACTTC. Translating gives CASSSYPETQYF.

This clone was seen only once. The J gene is TRBJ2-7, the V gene TRBV6-5, with 12 bases fitting TRBD2. CDR3 length: 15 residues. The germline CDR1 and CDR2 sequences are MNHEY and SVGAGI. The J segment lost 5 bases and the V segment lost 2 bases, leaving 4 bases of the junction unmatched. This CDR3 reads CASSYGLAGINEQYF. CDR3 bases: TGTGCCAGCAGTTACGGACTAGCGGGGATCAACGAGCAGTACTTC.

The gene calls are TRBV3-1 (or the pseudogene TRBV3-2) and TRBJ2-1; 13 nucleotides align to TRBD2. After removal of 1 base from V and 8 bases from J, the junction contained 8 bases not matched to a gene. Germline values: CDR1 LGHDT, CDR2 YNNKEL (reference sequence). This CDR3 is built from 17 residues. CDR3 residues: CASSQVRLAGGRYEQFF. As DNA, the CDR3 is TGTGCCAGCAGCCAAGTCCGACTAGCGGGGGGTCGGTATGAGCAGTTCTTC.

This clone has a handful of counts. This chain links TRBV2 with TRBJ2-7; 7 bases line up with TRBD1. The CDR3 runs to 14 residues. The germline gives CDR1 SNHLY, CDR2 FYNNEI. V shed 10 bases, J shed 2 bases, and the junction held 11 bases outside the gene matches. DNA for the CDR3: TGTGCCACCACAGCCGGGACAGAGACCTACGAGCAGTACTTC. Residues: CATTAGTETYEQYF.

The chain employs TRBV4-1 and TRBJ1-4; TRBD1 matches 7 bases. Germline lookup yields CDR1 MGHRA and CDR2 YSYEKL. This CDR3 contains 15 residues. The trim removed 2 bases at V and 13 bases at J, leaving 13 bases unmatched. CDR3 in DNA: TGCGCCAGCAGCCAATCACCAGGTTCTGGGGACAGACTGTTTTTT. Translation: CASSQSPGSGDRLFF.

V gene TRBV7-2 combines with J gene TRBJ2-5; TRBD2 is a possible D gene (6 bases). CDR3 size: 15 residues. V lost 7 bases and J 4 bases, leaving 19 bases between the germline ends. Germline values: CDR1 SGHTA, CDR2 FQGNSA. CDR3 DNA sequence: TGTGCCAGCACCCACTCTATCGGGAGAGCAGAGACCCAGTACTTC. Residues: CASTHSIGRAETQYF.

The CDR3 DNA is TGTGCCAGCGTCGACAGGGAGACGTACGAGCAGTACTTC. The encoded protein is CASVDRETYEQYF. The chain links TRBV2 to TRBJ2-7, with 7 nucleotides matching TRBD1. Germline values: CDR1 SNHLY, CDR2 FYNNEI. With V trimmed by 8 bases and J by 4 bases, 8 bases remained unmatched. The CDR3 runs to 13 residues.

The chain recombines TRBV4-2 with TRBJ2-1, with D tentatively TRBD2 (6 bases). Germline V gene sequence: CDR1 LGHNA, CDR2 YNFKEQ. Trimming removed 0 bases from V and 7 bases from J, with 19 bases in between. CDR3 length equals 17 residues. The CDR3 here is CASSQDRTGVTGNEQFF. CDR3 coding DNA: TGTGCCAGCAGCCAAGACCGGACGGGAGTCACTGGTAATGAGCAGTTCTTC.

The gene calls are TRBV12-5 and TRBJ2-7; 7 bases agree with TRBD2. With V trimmed by 8 bases and J by 0 bases, 7 bases remained unmatched. Germline CDR1 reads LGHNT; CDR2 reads FRNRAP. There are 14 residues in the CDR3. Here the CDR3 reads CASMAGESSYEQYF. The CDR3 nucleotides read TGTGCTAGTATGGCGGGGGAGAGCTCCTACGAGCAGTACTTC.

This clone has only one observation. This chain connects TRBV5-1 to TRBJ2-2, with D uncertain. Trimming stripped 7 bases from V and 11 bases from J, with 12 bases between. Germline CDR1 is SGHRS and CDR2 is YFSETQ. The CDR3 consists of 11 residues. The CDR3 region is CASRLGLELFF. For the CDR3, the DNA is TGCGCCAGCCGCCTAGGATTAGAGCTGTTTTTT.

V usage is TRBV5-1 and J usage is TRBJ2-7; D gene unclear. Trimming cost V 0 bases and J 3 bases, with 7 bases left between them. Germline CDR1 and CDR2: SGHRS and YFSETQ. CDR3 length: 13 residues. The CDR3 DNA reads as TGCGCCAGCAGCTTGGGTCAGTACTACGAGCAGTACTTC. Translating gives CASSLGQYYEQYF.

Concerning this clone itself: The same CDR3 can be traced to other DNA sequences in this sample. The chain combines TRBV5-1 with TRBJ2-2, with D maybe TRBD2 (6 bases). The CDR3 consists of 16 residues. Trimming left V 2 bases short and J 2 bases short, with 13 bases between. Germline lookup yields CDR1 SGHRS and CDR2 YFSETQ. For the CDR3, the DNA is TGCGCCAGCAGCTTACTGGGGGGACCAAACACCGGGGAGCTGTTTTTT. Translating gives CASSLLGGPNTGELFF. Drawing the rest from reference TRBV5-1 and TRBJ2-2, the complete variable domain is KAGVTQTPRYLIKTRGQQVTLSCSPISGHRSVSWYQQTPGQGLQFLFEYFSETQRNKGNFPGRFSGRQFSNSRSEMNVSTLELGDSALYLCASSLLGGPNTGELFFGEGSRLTVL.

The rearrangement joins TRBV5-6 to TRBJ2-7, with TRBD2 matching over 7 bases. In germline, CDR1 is SGHDT, CDR2 YYEEEE. Trimming at V came to 4 bases and at J to 3 bases, leaving 10 bases not matched to a gene. The CDR3 extends over 15 amino acids. The CDR3 DNA follows: TGTGCCAGCAGCGCGGAGGGACTAACCATCTACGAGCAGTACTTC. Amino acids: CASSAEGLTIYEQYF. Using reference TRBV5-6 and TRBJ2-7 for the parts outside the CDR3, the full variable domain is DAGVTQSPTHLIKTRGQQVTLRCSPKSGHDTVSWYQQALGQGPQFIFQYYEEEERQRGNFPDRFSGHQFPNYSSELNVNALLLGDSALYLCASSAEGLTIYEQYFGPGTRLTVT.

The V call is TRBV4-2, the J call TRBJ1-2; D might be TRBD1 (6 bases). CDR1 and CDR2 from the germline V gene are LGHNA and YNFKEQ. This CDR3 is built from 14 residues. V was clipped by 4 bases and J by 5 bases, with 14 bases between them. In DNA, the CDR3 is TGTGCCAGCAGCCTCCCCTCGGACAGTTATGGCTACACCTTC. Translating it yields CASSLPSDSYGYTF.

The rearrangement links TRBV2 to TRBJ2-5; 9 nucleotides match TRBD2. The CDR3 is made up of 15 amino acids. Germline V gives CDR1 SNHLY, CDR2 FYNNEI. V was clipped by 6 bases and J by 5 bases; unmatched bases: 10. The CDR3 here is CASSSTAGGYETQYF. The CDR3 region has the DNA TGTGCCAGCAGCTCAACAGCGGGAGGCTACGAGACCCAGTACTTC.

The chain couples TRBV27 to TRBJ1-1; tentatively, D is TRBD1 (5 bases). Germline CDR1 is MNHEY and CDR2 is SMNVEV (reference sequence). The V end lost 8 bases, the J end lost 4 bases, and 17 bases lay between the germline ends. The CDR3 covers 14 residues. CDR3: CASGRGTPTTEAFF. In DNA, the CDR3 is TGTGCCAGCGGAAGGGGCACCCCAACCACTGAAGCTTTCTTT.

This clone was counted only a few times. The chain is built from TRBV3-1 (or the pseudogene TRBV3-2) and TRBJ2-2, with D maybe TRBD1 (6 bases). The length of the CDR3 is 14 residues. CDR1 is LGHDT and CDR2 is YNNKEL in the germline V gene (reference sequence). V dropped 4 bases and J dropped 5 bases, with 11 bases sitting between them. The CDR3 region has the DNA TGTGCCAGCAGCCGGGACACGGAGACCGGGGAGCTGTTTTTT. This sequence encodes CASSRDTETGELFF.

The rearrangement links TRBV28 to TRBJ2-5; 8 bases align to TRBD2. The junction had 3 bases not matched to a gene; V was cut back by 6 bases and J by 0 bases. This CDR3 comprises 14 residues. Per the germline V gene, CDR1 is MDHEN and CDR2 is SYDVKM. Here the CDR3 DNA reads TGTGCCAGCAGCTCGGGGGGGTACCAAGAGACCCAGTACTTC. It translates to CASSSGGYQETQYF.

V usage is TRBV5-1 and J usage is TRBJ2-5; 10 bases align to TRBD2. The germline V gene has CDR1 SGHRS and CDR2 YFSETQ. The CDR3 extends over 14 amino acids. V shed 8 bases and J 5 bases; nucleotides not matched to a gene: 9. Written as DNA, the CDR3 is TGCGCCAGTTCTACTAGCGGGATTATTGAGACCCAGTACTTC. This encodes CASSTSGIIETQYF.

This chain joins TRBV4-2 and TRBJ1-6; D uncertain. The V gene's germline CDR1 is LGHNA and CDR2 YNFKEQ. The length of the CDR3 is 16 residues. Trimming left V 0 bases short and J 1 base short, with 7 bases between. CDR3 sequence reads: CASSQEYLSYNSPLHF. For the CDR3, the DNA is TGTGCCAGCAGCCAAGAATACCTATCCTATAATTCACCCCTCCACTTT.